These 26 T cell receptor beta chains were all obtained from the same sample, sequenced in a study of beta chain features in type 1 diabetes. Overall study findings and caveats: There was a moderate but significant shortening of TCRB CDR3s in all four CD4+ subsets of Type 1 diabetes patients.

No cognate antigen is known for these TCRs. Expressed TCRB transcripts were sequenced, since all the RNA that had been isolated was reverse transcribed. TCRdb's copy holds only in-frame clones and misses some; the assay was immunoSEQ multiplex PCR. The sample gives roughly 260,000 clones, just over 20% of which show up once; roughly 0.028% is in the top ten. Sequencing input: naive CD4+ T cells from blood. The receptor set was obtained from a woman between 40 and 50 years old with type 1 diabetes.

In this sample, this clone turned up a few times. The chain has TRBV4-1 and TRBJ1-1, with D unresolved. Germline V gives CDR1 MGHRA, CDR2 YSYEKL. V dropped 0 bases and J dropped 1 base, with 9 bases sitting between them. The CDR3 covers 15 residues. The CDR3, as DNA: TGCGCCAGCAGCCAAGATGCAGGCAAGAACACTGAAGCTTTCTTT. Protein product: CASSQDAGKNTEAFF.

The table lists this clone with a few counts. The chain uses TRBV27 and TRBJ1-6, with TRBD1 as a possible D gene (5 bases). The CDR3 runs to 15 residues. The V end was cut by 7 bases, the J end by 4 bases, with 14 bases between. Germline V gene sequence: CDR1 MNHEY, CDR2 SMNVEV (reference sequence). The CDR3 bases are TGTGCCAGCATGGGCCGACAGTCGTATAATTCACCCCTCCACTTT. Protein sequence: CASMGRQSYNSPLHF.

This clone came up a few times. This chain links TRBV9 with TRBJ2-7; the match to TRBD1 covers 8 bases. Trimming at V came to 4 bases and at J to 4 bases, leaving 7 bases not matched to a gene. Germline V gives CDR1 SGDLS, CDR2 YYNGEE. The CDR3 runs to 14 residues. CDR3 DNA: TGTGCCAGCAGCACAGGGGGACAGTTATACGAGCAGTACTTC. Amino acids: CASSTGGQLYEQYF.

CDR3 coding DNA: TGTGCCAGCAGCTTGGCCGGTGCCCCAGGGAGGTTTAATGAGCAGTTCTTC. This gives the protein CASSLAGAPGRFNEQFF. The rearrangement joins TRBV5-6 to TRBJ2-1; possibly TRBD2 for D (6 bases). With 0 bases removed from V and 7 bases from J, the gap between germline ends came to 20 bases. The CDR3 runs to 17 residues. CDR1 and CDR2 (germline): SGHDT, YYEEEE.

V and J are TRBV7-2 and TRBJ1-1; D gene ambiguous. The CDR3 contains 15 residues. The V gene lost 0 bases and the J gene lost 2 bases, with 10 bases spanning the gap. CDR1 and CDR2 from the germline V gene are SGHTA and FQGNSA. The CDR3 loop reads CASSLALGRNTEAFF. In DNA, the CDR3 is TGTGCCAGCAGCTTAGCGTTGGGCAGAAACACTGAAGCTTTCTTT.

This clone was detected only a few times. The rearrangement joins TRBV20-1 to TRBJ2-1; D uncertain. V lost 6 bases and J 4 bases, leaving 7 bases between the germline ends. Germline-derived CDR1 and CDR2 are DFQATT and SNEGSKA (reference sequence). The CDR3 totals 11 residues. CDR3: CSANEYNEQFF. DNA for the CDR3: TGCAGTGCGAACGAGTACAATGAGCAGTTCTTC.

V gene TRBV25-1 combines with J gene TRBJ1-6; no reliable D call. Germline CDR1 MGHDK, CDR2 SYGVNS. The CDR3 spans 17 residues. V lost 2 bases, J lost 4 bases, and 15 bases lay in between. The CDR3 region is CASSEGIAYGYNSPLHF. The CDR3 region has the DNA TGTGCCAGCAGTGAAGGAATAGCCTACGGGTATAATTCACCCCTCCACTTT.

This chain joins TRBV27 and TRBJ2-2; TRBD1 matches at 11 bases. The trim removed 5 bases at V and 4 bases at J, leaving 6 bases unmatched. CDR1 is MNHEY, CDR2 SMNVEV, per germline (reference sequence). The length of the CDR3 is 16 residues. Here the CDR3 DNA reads TGTGCCAGCAGTCAGAGGACAGGGGGCATCACCGGGGAGCTGTTTTTT. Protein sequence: CASSQRTGGITGELFF.

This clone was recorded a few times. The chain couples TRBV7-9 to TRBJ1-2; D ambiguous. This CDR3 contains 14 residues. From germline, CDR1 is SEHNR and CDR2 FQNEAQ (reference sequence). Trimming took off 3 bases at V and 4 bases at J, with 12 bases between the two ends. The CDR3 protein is CASSLVGEGYGYTF. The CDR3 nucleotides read TGTGCCAGCAGCTTGGTAGGAGAAGGCTATGGCTACACCTTC.

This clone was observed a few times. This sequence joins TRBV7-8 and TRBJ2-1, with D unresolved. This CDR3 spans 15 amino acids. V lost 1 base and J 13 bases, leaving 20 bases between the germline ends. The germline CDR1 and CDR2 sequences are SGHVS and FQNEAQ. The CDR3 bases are TGTGCCAGCAGCTTAGGAACAGCAGTACAGAGTTCCCAGTTCTTC. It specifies CASSLGTAVQSSQFF.

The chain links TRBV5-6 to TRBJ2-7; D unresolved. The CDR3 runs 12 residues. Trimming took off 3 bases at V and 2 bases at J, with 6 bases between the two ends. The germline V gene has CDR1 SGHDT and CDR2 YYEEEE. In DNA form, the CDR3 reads TGTGCCAGCAGCTCCCATCCCTACGAGCAGTACTTC. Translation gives CASSSHPYEQYF.

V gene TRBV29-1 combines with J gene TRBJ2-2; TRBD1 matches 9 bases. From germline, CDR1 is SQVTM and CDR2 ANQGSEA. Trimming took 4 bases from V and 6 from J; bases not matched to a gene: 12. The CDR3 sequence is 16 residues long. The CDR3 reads CSVAQFAGTGSGELFF. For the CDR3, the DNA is TGCAGCGTTGCCCAGTTCGCCGGGACAGGGTCCGGGGAGCTGTTTTTT.

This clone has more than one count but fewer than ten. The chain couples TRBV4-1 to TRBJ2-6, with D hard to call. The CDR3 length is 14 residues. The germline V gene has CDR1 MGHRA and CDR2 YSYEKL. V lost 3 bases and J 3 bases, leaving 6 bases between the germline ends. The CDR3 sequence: CASSQQNGANVLTF. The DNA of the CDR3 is TGCGCCAGCAGCCAGCAGAATGGGGCCAACGTCCTGACTTTC.

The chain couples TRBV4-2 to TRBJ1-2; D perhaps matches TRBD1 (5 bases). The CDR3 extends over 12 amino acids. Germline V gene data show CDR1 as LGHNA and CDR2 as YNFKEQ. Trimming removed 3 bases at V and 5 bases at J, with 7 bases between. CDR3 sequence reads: CASSQEGYGYTF. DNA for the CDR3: TGTGCCAGCAGCCAGGAGGGGTATGGCTACACCTTC.

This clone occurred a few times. This chain's CDR3 is CASSSHGTSYEQYF. CDR3 DNA: TGTGCCAGCAGCTCCCACGGGACTTCCTACGAGCAGTACTTC. The V call is TRBV7-3, the J call TRBJ2-7, with D perhaps matching TRBD2 (6 bases). Looked up from germline, CDR1 is SGHTA and CDR2 is FQGTGA. V lost 4 bases and J 1 base, leaving 11 bases between the germline ends. The CDR3 has 14 amino acids.

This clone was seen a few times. The CDR3 coding sequence is TGCGCCAGCAGCATAGCGGGACGGAATAATTCACCCCTCCACTTT. It codes for CASSIAGRNNSPLHF. V is TRBV4-3 and J is TRBJ1-6; weak D call: TRBD1 (5 bases). V dropped 5 bases and J dropped 5 bases, with 13 bases sitting between them. Germline CDR1 LGHNA, CDR2 YSLEER. The CDR3 has 15 amino acids.

CDR3: CASRPPGQGAGGYTF. CDR3 nucleotides: TGTGCCAGCAGACCCCCGGGACAGGGGGCGGGAGGCTACACCTTC. The chain couples TRBV6-5 to TRBJ1-2; 12 nucleotides line up with TRBD1. V lost 6 bases and J lost 8; bases outside the gene matches: 10. Germline assignment: CDR1 MNHEY and CDR2 SVGAGI. This CDR3 has 15 residues.

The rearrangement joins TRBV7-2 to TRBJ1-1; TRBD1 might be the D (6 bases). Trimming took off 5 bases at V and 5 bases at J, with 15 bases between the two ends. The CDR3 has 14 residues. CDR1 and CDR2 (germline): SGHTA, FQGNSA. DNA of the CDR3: TGTGCCAGCAGCGCCCACAGGGAGGGTACTGAAGCTTTCTTT. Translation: CASSAHREGTEAFF.

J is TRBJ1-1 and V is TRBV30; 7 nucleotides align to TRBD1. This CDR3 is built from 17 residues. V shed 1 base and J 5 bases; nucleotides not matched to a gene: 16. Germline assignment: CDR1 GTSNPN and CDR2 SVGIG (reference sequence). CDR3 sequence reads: CAWSAKSPGPRGTEAFF. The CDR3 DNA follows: TGTGCCTGGAGTGCCAAGTCACCGGGACCCAGGGGGACTGAAGCTTTCTTT.

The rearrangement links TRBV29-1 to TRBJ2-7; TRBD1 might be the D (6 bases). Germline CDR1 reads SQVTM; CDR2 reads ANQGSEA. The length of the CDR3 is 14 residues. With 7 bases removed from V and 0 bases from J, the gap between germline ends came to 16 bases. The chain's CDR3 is CSAKHRQDSYEQYF. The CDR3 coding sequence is TGCAGCGCAAAACACCGACAGGACTCCTACGAGCAGTACTTC.

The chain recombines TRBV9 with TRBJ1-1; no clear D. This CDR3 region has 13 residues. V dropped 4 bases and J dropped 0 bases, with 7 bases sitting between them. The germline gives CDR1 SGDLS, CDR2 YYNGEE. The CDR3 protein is CASSKTVNTEAFF. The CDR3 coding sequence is TGTGCCAGCAGCAAAACAGTGAACACTGAAGCTTTCTTT.

The CDR3 region has the DNA TGTGCCAGCAGGGTCGACAGAGACACTGAAGCTTTCTTT. This encodes CASRVDRDTEAFF. The genes are TRBV2 and TRBJ1-1; possibly TRBD1 for D (5 bases). Per germline, CDR1 SNHLY and CDR2 FYNNEI. The CDR3 is made up of 13 amino acids. V was pared by 6 bases and J by 3 bases, with 11 bases between.

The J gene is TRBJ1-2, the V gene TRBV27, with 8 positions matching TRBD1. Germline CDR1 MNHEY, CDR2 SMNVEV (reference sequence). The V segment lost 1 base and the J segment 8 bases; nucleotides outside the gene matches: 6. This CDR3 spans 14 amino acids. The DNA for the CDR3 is TGTGCCAGCAGTTTATATGGACAGGGACGAGGCTACACCTTC. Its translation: CASSLYGQGRGYTF.

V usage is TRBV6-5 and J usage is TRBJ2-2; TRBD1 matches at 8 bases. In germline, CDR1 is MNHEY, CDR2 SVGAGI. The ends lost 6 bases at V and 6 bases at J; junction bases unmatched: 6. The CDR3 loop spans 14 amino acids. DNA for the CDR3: TGTGCCAGCAGCATGACAGGGGACGCCGGGGAGCTGTTTTTT. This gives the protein CASSMTGDAGELFF.

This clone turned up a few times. This CDR3 is CASNTQRGRGTEAFF. CDR3 nucleotide sequence: TGTGCCAGCAATACTCAGAGAGGGAGAGGGACTGAAGCTTTCTTT. This chain uses TRBV28 with TRBJ1-1, with D unresolved. The CDR3 sequence is 15 residues long. Germline CDR1 MDHEN, CDR2 SYDVKM. Trimming took 7 bases from V and 5 from J, leaving 20 bases between them.

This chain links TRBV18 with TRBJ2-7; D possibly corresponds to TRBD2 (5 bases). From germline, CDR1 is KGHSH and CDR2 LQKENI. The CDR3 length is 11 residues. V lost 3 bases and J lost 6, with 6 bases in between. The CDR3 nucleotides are TGTGCCAGCTCACCCGGGATCGAGCAGTACTTC. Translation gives CASSPGIEQYF.